A single sample gave rise to the 17 T cell receptor beta chains below, sequenced in a study of blood T cells in healthy people across ages. Through a sample-barcoded 5' primer and a J-beta primer mix, a second PCR was run for roughly 7 to 11 cycles. Each CDR3 protein is one row after TCRdb ran MiXCR on the 5' RACE reads. The table has about 1.5 million distinct CDR3 sequences, roughly 40% seen once; the top ten hold 7.9%. The sample comprised blood. These receptors all stem from a woman aged 18-29 years in good health.

This clonotype came up a few times. The chain uses TRBV6-5 and TRBJ2-3; 8 bases are a match to TRBD2. Germline V gives CDR1 MNHEY, CDR2 SVGAGI. The V and J ends lost 5 bases and 8 bases, in that order; junction bases with no gene match: 3. The length of the CDR3 is 12 residues. CDR3 coding DNA: TGTGCCAGCAGTACTAGCGGAGGTACGCAGTATTTT. Translated: CASSTSGGTQYF.

The rearrangement uses TRBV5-1 and TRBJ1-2, with 9 nucleotides matching TRBD1. V shed 0 bases, J shed 0 bases, and the junction held 12 bases outside the gene matches. CDR3 size: 19 residues. Looked up from germline, CDR1 is SGHRS and CDR2 is YFSETQ. The CDR3 DNA reads TGCGCCAGCAGCTTGGATGCGGAGACAGGGGGGGCACCTAACTATGGCTACACCTTC. This codes for CASSLDAETGGAPNYGYTF.

In its sample, this clonotype was seen a few times. The rearrangement uses TRBV3-1 and TRBJ1-1, with D uncertain. V was trimmed by 3 bases and J by 6 bases, leaving 11 bases between them. This CDR3 has 13 residues. From germline, CDR1 is LGHDT and CDR2 YNNKEL (reference sequence). In DNA, the CDR3 is TGTGCCAGCAGCCAGGTGGTTCCCGCTGAAGCTTTCTTT. Amino acid sequence: CASSQVVPAEAFF.

This clonotype turned up a few times. The chain uses TRBV2 and TRBJ2-3; TRBD2 matches 14 bases. Germline V gene data show CDR1 as SNHLY and CDR2 as FYNNEI. This CDR3 has 17 residues. V lost 6 bases and J lost 3; bases outside the gene matches: 8. The CDR3 sequence: CASRFTGTSGGTDTQYF. CDR3 DNA: TGTGCCAGCAGGTTTACAGGGACTAGCGGGGGAACAGATACGCAGTATTTT.

This clonotype was recorded a few times. The rearrangement links TRBV27 to TRBJ1-5; D possibly corresponds to TRBD1 (5 bases). CDR3 length equals 16 residues. CDR1 is MNHEY, CDR2 SMNVEV, per germline (reference sequence). V was shortened by 2 bases and J by 9 bases, with 20 bases between the two germline ends. The CDR3 here is CASSLTGTLARSPQHF. DNA of the CDR3: TGTGCCAGCAGTTTAACCGGGACCCTAGCTAGATCGCCCCAGCATTTT.

This chain links TRBV19 with TRBJ1-2; 9 nucleotides align to TRBD1. Germline CDR1 and CDR2: LNHDA and SQIVND (reference sequence). The junction had 5 bases not matched to a gene; V was cut back by 7 bases and J by 5 bases. The CDR3 is made up of 13 amino acids. The chain's CDR3 is CASNAGQGYGYTF. In DNA form, the CDR3 reads TGTGCCAGTAACGCGGGACAGGGTTATGGCTACACCTTC.

This clonotype was counted many times. The chain is built from TRBV7-9 and TRBJ1-1, with TRBD1 matching 7 bases. The CDR3 loop spans 14 amino acids. The V gene's germline CDR1 is SEHNR and CDR2 FQNEAQ (reference sequence). Trimming at V came to 3 bases and at J to 1 base, leaving 2 bases not matched to a gene. The CDR3 DNA is TGTGCCAGCAGCTTTCAGGGGGGGAACACTGAAGCTTTCTTT. Amino acid sequence: CASSFQGGNTEAFF.

There are a few counts of this clonotype. The chain couples TRBV20-1 to TRBJ2-3; D gene unclear. Germline V gene data show CDR1 as DFQATT and CDR2 as SNEGSKA (reference sequence). The CDR3 is 14 amino acids. V was trimmed by 0 bases and J by 0 bases, leaving 7 bases between them. The CDR3 DNA follows: TGCAGTGCTAGAGATATCACTAGCACAGATACGCAGTATTTT. This encodes CSARDITSTDTQYF.

The table lists this clonotype with a count of one. The chain uses TRBV20-1 and TRBJ1-2; no definite D call. Germline V gene sequence: CDR1 DFQATT, CDR2 SNEGSKA (reference sequence). CDR3 size: 14 residues. The ends were cut back, 1 base at V and 4 bases at J, with 13 bases in the middle. The CDR3 DNA sequence: TGCAGTGCTAGAGGTGAACAGATTTCCTATGGCTACACCTTC. Amino acid sequence: CSARGEQISYGYTF.

This clonotype was seen at least ten times. The J gene is TRBJ1-2, the V gene TRBV12-3 or TRBV12-4; 8 bases are shared with TRBD1. Losses at the gene ends were 3 bases for V and 2 bases for J; bases not matched to a gene: 2. The CDR3 spans 14 residues. CDR3 sequence reads: CASSFRQGNYGYTF. DNA of the CDR3: TGTGCCAGCAGTTTTAGACAGGGGAACTATGGCTACACCTTC.

This clonotype was seen a few times. The rearrangement joins TRBV9 to TRBJ2-2; no firm D call. This CDR3 comprises 15 residues. Trimming cost V 3 bases and J 6 bases, with 15 bases left between them. Germline V gives CDR1 SGDLS, CDR2 YYNGEE. The CDR3 nucleotides read TGTGCCAGCAGCGCGGGCGGTCGGTGGGCCGGGGAGCTGTTTTTT. It yields the protein CASSAGGRWAGELFF.

This rearrangement joins TRBV12-3 or TRBV12-4 to TRBJ2-5; D perhaps matches TRBD1 (5 bases). Trimming removed 5 bases from V and 1 base from J, with 11 bases in between. The CDR3 has 14 residues. CDR3 region: CASSQGVLQETQYF. The CDR3 bases are TGTGCCAGCAGTCAAGGGGTGCTCCAAGAGACCCAGTACTTC.

The chain has TRBV2 and TRBJ2-3; possibly TRBD2 for D (5 bases). The CDR3 consists of 16 residues. Germline-derived CDR1 and CDR2 are SNHLY and FYNNEI. Deletions cut 2 bases from V and 1 base from J, with 13 bases between. The DNA for the CDR3 is TGTGCCAGCAGTGAACATGCTAGCCCCCGCACAGATACGCAGTATTTT. Its protein is CASSEHASPRTDTQYF.

This clonotype has only a few counts. The chain recombines TRBV20-1 with TRBJ2-3; 11 bases are shared with TRBD2. CDR1 and CDR2 (germline): DFQATT, SNEGSKA (reference sequence). With 0 bases clipped from V and 2 bases from J, the junction kept 1 base outside the gene matches. This CDR3 has 15 residues. The CDR3 loop reads CSARELAGDTDTQYF. In DNA, the CDR3 is TGCAGTGCTAGAGAACTAGCGGGGGACACAGATACGCAGTATTTT.

The J gene is TRBJ2-3, the V gene TRBV2; no firm D call. Trimming cost V 3 bases and J 3 bases, with 16 bases left between them. The CDR3 contains 16 residues. The germline CDR1 and CDR2 sequences are SNHLY and FYNNEI. The chain's CDR3 is CASSETLAEETDTQYF. In DNA form, the CDR3 reads TGTGCCAGCAGTGAGACACTGGCAGAGGAGACAGATACGCAGTATTTT.

There are many counts of this clonotype. The chain carries TRBV29-1 and TRBJ2-5, with no clear D. The V gene's germline CDR1 is SQVTM and CDR2 ANQGSEA. The CDR3 is made up of 13 amino acids. V lost 7 bases and J 2 bases, leaving 14 bases between the germline ends. This chain's CDR3 is CSGRKTLQETQYF. Here the CDR3 DNA reads TGCAGCGGGCGGAAAACGCTTCAAGAGACCCAGTACTTC.

CDR3 amino acids: CASSDRLAGIPDTQYF. Here the CDR3 DNA reads TGTGCCAGCAGTGACCGACTAGCGGGGATCCCAGATACGCAGTATTTT. The J gene is TRBJ2-3, the V gene TRBV2; 11 bases fit TRBD2. The CDR3 is made up of 16 amino acids. With V trimmed by 3 bases and J by 4 bases, 6 bases remained unmatched. The V gene's germline CDR1 is SNHLY and CDR2 FYNNEI.